This T cell receptor beta chain was captured in a study of tumor and adjacent non-tumor tissue in lung cancer (dated by TCRdb to about 2018). With regard to the full study: The cohort included roughly 11 adenocarcinoma, a couple of squamous cell carcinoma and 1 small cell lung cancer patients. The 15 or so patients were aged about 30 to 80 years, included around 10 men and 5 women, and had TNM stage I to III disease. A total of 95 million to 150 million productive TCRbeta reads were generated by sequencing, corresponding to an average of around 4 million reads per sample. The study compared bulk TCRbeta repertoires from lung tumor tissue and matched distant non-tumor lung tissue of some 16 lung cancer patients. TCRbeta CDR3 sequencing was performed on a few dozen paired specimens, with one tumor sample and one normal lung sample collected per patient. Results the study describes overall, beyond this receptor: Neither the sequencing platform nor unique molecular identifiers are mentioned in the methods. Only 15 or so patients were included in the cohort, and the need for larger samples and more detailed clinical data was noted by the authors. Peripheral blood was not sequenced, so blood TCRbeta repertoires in these lung cancer patients were not examined. A significantly larger cumulative share of the repertoire was made up by the top 100 clones in normal lung than in tumor tissue. Significantly higher TCR diversity was found in younger patients, and higher tumor TCR diversity was associated with shorter overall and disease-free survival. Tumor tissue showed significantly greater TCR diversity (inverse Simpson) than normal lung tissue (roughly 430 vs 170, P = 0.0075, Mann-Whitney U test).

Inclusive of the bounding cysteine and phenylalanine, the CDR3 is 16 residues long. Only CDR3 DNA remains: 48 bases, in frame from the first base. For CDR1 and CDR2, the germline V gene lists MDHEN and SYDVKM. Note on this clonotype: Its antigen is still unknown. Base-call qualities are not available, and no considerably larger clone is one nucleotide away.

RNA was isolated from bulk, unsorted tissue, and RNA quality was assessed with a NanoDrop ND-1000 and an Agilent 2100. Donors were newly diagnosed lung cancer patients admitted for thoracic surgery in China between August and November 2014, without prior chemotherapy. Patients with previous radiotherapy or chemotherapy, or with another concurrent cancer, were excluded from the study. Surgical tissue pieces of roughly 1-2 cm3 were preserved in RNAlater solution and were kept at -80 degrees C until use. Library creation used multiplex PCR. The sequencing machine was an Illumina HiSeq 2500. TCRbeta libraries were built by three rounds of nested PCR using primers (Table S4), following protocols modified from ARM-PCR. Before sequencing, PCR products in the 200-500 bp range were cut out of the gel and cleaned up using the QIAquick gel extraction kit. The source study handled its data this way. Trimmomatic was used to clean the reads, FLASH merged the cleaned reads into complete CDR3 sequences, and MiTCR assigned the sequences to V(D)J germline segments. Clonal diversity was computed as the inverse Simpson's index with VDJtools. Productive reads were defined as in-frame sequences without a premature stop codon. TCRdb reran the public reads through fastp at Q25 and MiXCR, keeping productive beta chains. Every distinct CDR3 protein forms one entry, paired with its most common genes and DNA. The V and J calls shown here were made by TCRdb, not taken from the authors' results. The sample contains over 110,000 distinct CDR3 sequences, about 71% of them found a single time. 15% to 20% of the sample comes from the top ten.

This clonotype was obtained from a man in his sixties with small cell lung cancer. Input material: lung tumor tissue. This chain is built from TRBV28 and TRBJ2-4, with TRBD1 tentatively as D gene (5 bases match). The sequenced DNA is TGTGCTAACCAAGGGGCAAGGATCCTAGCCAAAAACATTCAGTACTTC. Its translation is CANQGARILAKNIQYF. Beyond the CDR3, the reference TRBV28 and TRBJ2-4 genes provide the residues; the full variable domain reads: DVKVTQSSRYLVKRTGEKVFLECVQDMDHENMFWYRQDPGLGLRLIYFSYDVKMKEKGDIPEGYSVSREKKERFSLILESASTNQTSMYLCANQGARILAKNIQYFGAGTRLSVL.